One and the same sample provided the 26 T cell receptor beta chains below, sequenced in a study of shared clonotypes between healthy human individuals. Assay: immunoSEQ multiplex PCR; the TCRdb copy retains only in-frame clones and omits some. The sample contains roughly 400,000 clones, 90% to 97% of which appear only once. Input material: memory CD8+ T cells sorted from blood. Described subset: CD45RO+ cells pooled with CCR7-negative TemRA cells. All receptors come from a man aged 30 to 39 in good health.

This chain joins TRBV11-2 and TRBJ1-1; possibly TRBD1 for D (6 bases). CDR1 SGHAT and CDR2 FQNNGV come from the germline V gene. This CDR3 has 18 residues. V was shortened by 2 bases and J by 2 bases, with 21 bases between the two germline ends. CDR3 nucleotides: TGTGCCAGCAGCTTATTCGGGCCCCGATCACAGGGCAACACTGAAGCTTTCTTT. This codes for CASSLFGPRSQGNTEAFF.

To note about this clone: One end of the junction varies from germline; a read error may be responsible. V and J are TRBV28 and TRBJ1-1; D may be TRBD1 (5 bases). Germline V CDR1 and CDR2: MDHEN, SYDVKM. The CDR3 has 14 amino acids. CDR3 amino acids: CASSQRGGNAEAFF. The CDR3 DNA sequence: TGTGCCAGCAGTCAGAGGGGTGGGAACGCTGAAGCTTTCTTT.

The chain carries TRBV5-1 and TRBJ2-7; the match to TRBD2 covers 11 bases. V shed 5 bases and J 6 bases; nucleotides not matched to a gene: 7. In germline, CDR1 is SGHRS, CDR2 YFSETQ. The length of the CDR3 is 14 residues. CDR3 nucleotide sequence: TGCGCCAGCAGGGTACTAGCGGGAGCTGGCGAGCAGTACTTC. This translates into CASRVLAGAGEQYF.

This chain joins TRBV28 and TRBJ2-7; D is perhaps TRBD2 (6 bases). The germline CDR1 and CDR2 sequences are MDHEN and SYDVKM. V dropped 8 bases and J dropped 7 bases, with 15 bases sitting between them. The CDR3 has 12 amino acids. The CDR3 here is CASSQRVWEQYF. The CDR3 DNA is TGTGCCAGCTCACAGCGGGTTTGGGAGCAGTACTTC.

The J gene is TRBJ1-1, the V gene TRBV4-2; no reliable D call. The V and J ends lost 1 base and 6 bases respectively, with 21 bases between them. CDR1 LGHNA and CDR2 YNFKEQ come from the germline V gene. The CDR3 spans 17 residues. The CDR3 spells CASSQAPDHILGSEAFF. The CDR3 DNA reads as TGTGCCAGCAGCCAAGCCCCGGACCACATCCTGGGATCTGAAGCTTTCTTT.

The chain employs TRBV19 and TRBJ2-3; D uncertain. The CDR3 totals 13 residues. V was trimmed by 3 bases and J by 2 bases, leaving 6 bases between them. Germline V gives CDR1 LNHDA, CDR2 SQIVND (reference sequence). This CDR3 reads CASSILYTDTQYF. The CDR3 DNA reads TGTGCCAGTAGTATCCTATACACAGATACGCAGTATTTT.

This chain joins TRBV2 and TRBJ2-7, with D perhaps matching TRBD1 (7 bases). The V gene lost 7 bases and the J gene lost 3 bases, with 19 bases spanning the gap. This CDR3 is built from 15 residues. In germline, CDR1 is SNHLY, CDR2 FYNNEI. The DNA of the CDR3 is TGTGCCAGCATCAAGCAGGGGGTGGAGGGCTACGAGCAGTACTTC. Protein product: CASIKQGVEGYEQYF.

The rearrangement joins TRBV28 to TRBJ2-1; D perhaps matches TRBD1 (6 bases). The CDR3 consists of 15 residues. Germline V gene data show CDR1 as MDHEN and CDR2 as SYDVKM. V shed 8 bases and J shed 7 bases, with 21 bases lying between them. This chain's CDR3 is CASRRPGVAKNEQFF. DNA of the CDR3: TGTGCCAGCCGTCGACCAGGGGTAGCAAAGAATGAGCAGTTCTTC.

This chain connects TRBV5-3 to TRBJ2-3, with D hard to call. TRBV5-3 has ORF status, its function being uncertain. V was clipped by 0 bases and J by 1 base, with 12 bases between them. CDR3 size: 16 residues. The CDR3: CARSLGGMCCTDTQYF. The CDR3, as DNA: TGTGCCAGAAGCTTGGGGGGTATGTGTTGCACAGATACGCAGTATTTT.

The J gene is TRBJ1-2, the V gene TRBV5-1; TRBD1 matches at 8 bases. V trimming: 0 bases; J trimming: 8 bases; junction bases outside the gene matches: 3. Germline CDR1 and CDR2: SGHRS and YFSETQ. This CDR3 is 13 amino acids long. This CDR3 reads CASSLAGDRGYTF. The CDR3, as DNA: TGCGCCAGCAGCTTGGCCGGGGACAGGGGCTACACCTTC.

Concerning this clone itself: Other DNA sequences from this sample encode an identical CDR3 as well. This sequence joins TRBV7-9 and TRBJ1-3; no clear D. The V gene lost 2 bases and the J gene lost 4 bases, with 3 bases spanning the gap. The CDR3 totals 12 residues. Germline values: CDR1 SEHNR, CDR2 FQNEAQ (reference sequence). This chain's CDR3 is CASSLRGNTIYF. For the CDR3, the DNA is TGTGCCAGCAGCTTAAGGGGAAACACCATATATTTT. Using reference TRBV7-9 and TRBJ1-3 for the parts outside the CDR3, the full variable domain is DTGVSQNPRHKITKRGQNVTFRCDPISEHNRLYWYRQTLGQGPEFLTYFQNEAQLEKSRLLSDRFSAERPKGSFSTLEIQRTEQGDSAMYLCASSLRGNTIYFGEGSWLTVV.

The chain carries TRBV13 and TRBJ2-6; D is ambiguous. Germline loops: CDR1 PRHDT, CDR2 FYEKMQ (reference sequence). Trimming took 5 bases from V and 2 from J, leaving 10 bases between them. This CDR3 is built from 15 residues. CDR3 sequence (DNA): TGTGCCAGCAGCCGACCCGGCCCTGGGGCCAACGTCCTGACTTTC. The encoded protein is CASSRPGPGANVLTF. The whole variable domain, remainder taken from reference TRBV13 and TRBJ2-6, is AAGVIQSPRHLIKEKRETATLKCYPIPRHDTVYWYQQGPGQDPQFLISFYEKMQSDKGSIPDRFSAQQFSDYHSELNMSSLELGDSALYFCASSRPGPGANVLTFGAGSRLTVL.

This clone appeared once. J is TRBJ1-2 and V is TRBV5-6; D possibly corresponds to TRBD1 (6 bases). The germline CDR1 and CDR2 sequences are SGHDT and YYEEEE. This CDR3 has 14 amino acids. V was trimmed by 3 bases and J by 9 bases, leaving 18 bases between them. The CDR3 DNA reads TGTGCCAGCAGCTCGGGATCCCTTGGACAGCGCTACACCTTC. Translated, it gives CASSSGSLGQRYTF.

The chain is built from TRBV18 and TRBJ2-2; 9 nucleotides agree with TRBD2. The CDR3 runs to 17 residues. Germline V CDR1 and CDR2: KGHSH, LQKENI. The trim removed 2 bases at V and 2 bases at J, leaving 6 bases unmatched. The CDR3 sequence is CASSPGGLAGNTGELFF. The CDR3 coding sequence is TGTGCCAGCTCACCAGGCGGGCTAGCGGGAAACACCGGGGAGCTGTTTTTT.

The chain recombines TRBV14 with TRBJ1-2, with TRBD1 as a possible D gene (6 bases). From germline, CDR1 is SGHDN and CDR2 FVKESK. This CDR3 has 15 amino acids. The ends were cut back, 1 base at V and 1 base at J, with 10 bases in the middle. CDR3 loop: CASSQVAGVNYGYTF. The CDR3 region has the DNA TGTGCCAGCAGCCAAGTGGCAGGGGTTAACTATGGCTACACCTTC.

This sequence joins TRBV28 and TRBJ2-2; D remains ambiguous. Germline CDR1 and CDR2: MDHEN and SYDVKM. The CDR3 spans 17 residues. V lost 2 bases and J lost 4, with 17 bases in between. CDR3 in amino acids: CASSLIVWVSGTGELFF. As DNA, the CDR3 is TGTGCCAGCAGTTTAATTGTCTGGGTCTCGGGCACCGGGGAGCTGTTTTTT.

The genes are TRBV10-3 and TRBJ2-7; 8 positions agree with TRBD2. The CDR3 has 13 amino acids. The J segment lost 0 bases and the V segment lost 7 bases, leaving 2 bases of the junction unmatched. CDR1 and CDR2 from the germline V gene are ENHRY and SYGVKD. The CDR3 sequence: CAITGRGSYEQYF. As DNA, the CDR3 is TGTGCCATCACCGGGAGGGGCTCCTACGAGCAGTACTTC.

The chain combines TRBV5-1 with TRBJ2-3; D perhaps matches TRBD1 (5 bases). V shed 6 bases and J shed 3 bases, with 11 bases lying between them. There are 13 residues in the CDR3. Germline assignment: CDR1 SGHRS and CDR2 YFSETQ. CDR3 residues: CASTPDKTDTQYF. CDR3 nucleotides: TGCGCCAGCACCCCGGACAAGACAGATACGCAGTATTTT.

The chain carries TRBV19 and TRBJ1-1; perhaps TRBD1 as D (6 bases). This CDR3 comprises 13 residues. The germline gives CDR1 LNHDA, CDR2 SQIVND (reference sequence). Trimming removed 8 bases from V and 6 bases from J, with 16 bases in between. The CDR3 DNA sequence: TGTGCCAGTCGTCGGGGGCAAATCTCTGAAGCTTTCTTT. It yields the protein CASRRGQISEAFF.

The rearrangement joins TRBV10-3 to TRBJ2-7, with no clear D. The germline gives CDR1 ENHRY, CDR2 SYGVKD. CDR3 size: 16 residues. V was pared by 0 bases and J by 2 bases, with 14 bases between. The CDR3 is CAISESRVGSAYEQYF. As DNA, the CDR3 is TGTGCCATCAGTGAGTCAAGAGTTGGCAGTGCCTACGAGCAGTACTTC.

The chain has TRBV2 and TRBJ2-6, with D hard to call. CDR3 length: 15 amino acids. V was trimmed by 8 bases and J by 0 bases, leaving 11 bases between them. The germline V gene has CDR1 SNHLY and CDR2 FYNNEI. The CDR3 reads CASAVYISGANVLTF. The CDR3 DNA follows: TGTGCCAGCGCTGTTTACATCTCTGGGGCCAACGTCCTGACTTTC.

The chain couples TRBV6-6 to TRBJ2-7; TRBD2 aligns across 9 bases. The CDR3 sequence is 14 residues long. The germline V gene encodes CDR1 MNHNY and CDR2 SVGAGI (reference sequence). With 1 base clipped from V and 4 bases from J, the junction kept 2 bases outside the gene matches. In DNA, the CDR3 is TGTGCCAGCAGTTACTATCTAGCGGGGTACGAGCAGTACTTC. Translated: CASSYYLAGYEQYF.

This clone was seen a single time. This specimen includes other DNA sequences encoding the same CDR3. CDR3 in DNA: TGCAGCGTTGTGCGAGGGACTGAAGCTTTCTTT. This translates into CSVVRGTEAFF. This chain links TRBV29-1 with TRBJ1-1, with no clear D. V was trimmed by 4 bases and J by 5 bases, leaving 8 bases between them. The germline V gene encodes CDR1 SQVTM and CDR2 ANQGSEA. This CDR3 contains 11 residues.

The chain carries TRBV11-2 and TRBJ1-5; 9 nucleotides match TRBD1. The CDR3 totals 15 residues. Germline CDR1 SGHAT, CDR2 FQNNGV. Losses at the gene ends were 5 bases for V and 7 bases for J; bases not matched to a gene: 9. Here the CDR3 reads CASSTTGQGGQPQHF. CDR3 DNA: TGTGCCAGCAGCACAACGGGACAGGGTGGACAGCCCCAGCATTTT.

The V call is TRBV2, the J call TRBJ1-4; possible D gene TRBD1, 5 bases. Germline assignment: CDR1 SNHLY and CDR2 FYNNEI. The CDR3 runs 17 residues. The V end lost 8 bases, the J end lost 0 bases, and 19 bases lay between the germline ends. CDR3 amino acids: CASRRGGRLATNEKLFF. The CDR3, as DNA: TGTGCCAGCCGACGCGGGGGTAGACTCGCAACTAATGAAAAACTGTTTTTT.

The V call is TRBV7-2, the J call TRBJ2-7; 9 nucleotides match TRBD2. This CDR3 has 14 residues. The germline gives CDR1 SGHTA, CDR2 FQGNSA. Trimming removed 5 bases from V and 3 bases from J; junction bases left unmatched: 5. CDR3 residues: CASSRGGRGYEQYF. CDR3 nucleotide sequence: TGTGCCAGCAGCCGTGGCGGGAGGGGCTACGAGCAGTACTTC.